This is a list of T cell receptor beta chains from one sample in a study of response to subunit inactivated influenza vaccine. TCRdb recomputed calls from the RT-PCR reads with MiXCR, one row per CDR3 protein. The data contain 400,000 to 550,000 distinct CDR3 sequences, around 25% of them seen just once; the ten biggest clones take up approximately 2%. The sequencing used CD4+ T cells sorted from PBMCs, collected 4 to 6 days after vaccination. These receptors all stem from a man aged 45-65 years who received an inactivated influenza vaccine. Both conserved end residues are part of each CDR3. The order of the fields is J gene, V gene, D gene, clone size, CDR3 DNA, CDR3 protein. The D gene is left open where the match is weak. Only part of the rows carry a size: once, few, many, or a class if the clone is expanded.

j_call: TRBJ1-1
v_call: TRBV5-1
d_call: -
clone_size: -
cdr3_nt: TGCGCCAGCAGTGAGTGGGGAGGGAACACTGAAGCTTTCTTT
cdr3_aa: CASSEWGGNTEAFF

j_call: TRBJ2-2
v_call: TRBV5-5
d_call: -
clone_size: few
cdr3_nt: TGTGCCAGCAGCTTGGGAGCGAGCGGGGAGCTGTTTTTT
cdr3_aa: CASSLGASGELFF

j_call: TRBJ2-1
v_call: TRBV7-2
d_call: TRBD2
clone_size: many
cdr3_nt: TGTGCCAGCAGCTTAGGCTCAAGCGGGAGCTCCTACAATGAGCAGTTCTTC
cdr3_aa: CASSLGSSGSSYNEQFF

j_call: TRBJ2-3
v_call: TRBV12-3/TRBV12-4
d_call: -
clone_size: many
cdr3_nt: TGTGCCAGCAGTCCCGGAGTCACAGATACGCAGTATTTT
cdr3_aa: CASSPGVTDTQYF

j_call: TRBJ2-3
v_call: TRBV6-1
d_call: TRBD1
clone_size: -
cdr3_nt: TGTGCCAGCATATTCTGGACAGGGCCGACAGATACGCAGTATTTT
cdr3_aa: CASIFWTGPTDTQYF

j_call: TRBJ2-3
v_call: TRBV2
d_call: -
clone_size: -
cdr3_nt: TGTGCCAGTCTCACCAAAGATACGCAGTATTTT
cdr3_aa: CASLTKDTQYF

j_call: TRBJ2-7
v_call: TRBV12-3/TRBV12-4
d_call: TRBD2
clone_size: few
cdr3_nt: TGTGCCAGCAGTTTACTACTAGCGGGAGCCTCCTACGAGCAGTACTTC
cdr3_aa: CASSLLLAGASYEQYF

j_call: TRBJ1-2
v_call: TRBV6-1
d_call: TRBD1
clone_size: -
cdr3_nt: TGTGCCAGCAGCCGGACAGGGGCAAACGGCTACACCTTC
cdr3_aa: CASSRTGANGYTF

j_call: TRBJ2-1
v_call: TRBV20-1
d_call: -
clone_size: -
cdr3_nt: TGCAGTGCTAGAGTATCCCAGTCGAGCTCCTACAATGAGCAGTTCTTC
cdr3_aa: CSARVSQSSSYNEQFF

j_call: TRBJ2-5
v_call: TRBV20-1
d_call: -
clone_size: -
cdr3_nt: TGCAGTGCTAGCCTTAGGGTCGAGACCCAGTACTTC
cdr3_aa: CSASLRVETQYF

j_call: TRBJ1-2
v_call: TRBV4-3
d_call: -
clone_size: few
cdr3_nt: TGCGCCAGCAGCCAAGGACCCGGGACCTATGGCTACACCTTC
cdr3_aa: CASSQGPGTYGYTF

j_call: TRBJ1-1
v_call: TRBV5-6
d_call: -
clone_size: -
cdr3_nt: TGTGCCAGCAGATGGGGGGACACTGAAGCTTTCTTT
cdr3_aa: CASRWGDTEAFF

j_call: TRBJ2-7
v_call: TRBV7-9
d_call: -
clone_size: -
cdr3_nt: TGTGCCAGCAGCTTGGGAGTCGAAAAATACGAGCAGTACTTC
cdr3_aa: CASSLGVEKYEQYF

j_call: TRBJ1-5
v_call: TRBV20-1
d_call: -
clone_size: few
cdr3_nt: TGCAGTGCTCGAGACAGTCTCAATCAGCCCCAGCATTTT
cdr3_aa: CSARDSLNQPQHF

j_call: TRBJ2-5
v_call: TRBV12-3/TRBV12-4
d_call: TRBD2
clone_size: -
cdr3_nt: TGTGCCAGCGCTTCCTGGACTAGCGGAACCTACCAAGAGACCCAGTACTTC
cdr3_aa: CASASWTSGTYQETQYF

j_call: TRBJ2-7
v_call: TRBV5-1
d_call: -
clone_size: -
cdr3_nt: TGCGCCAGCAGCTTGGGTGGCGTCCAGACCTACGAGCAGTACTTC
cdr3_aa: CASSLGGVQTYEQYF

j_call: TRBJ2-3
v_call: TRBV7-2
d_call: TRBD2
clone_size: few
cdr3_nt: TGTGCCAGCAGCTTAAAGGCTAGCGGGGGCACAGATACGCAGTATTTT
cdr3_aa: CASSLKASGGTDTQYF